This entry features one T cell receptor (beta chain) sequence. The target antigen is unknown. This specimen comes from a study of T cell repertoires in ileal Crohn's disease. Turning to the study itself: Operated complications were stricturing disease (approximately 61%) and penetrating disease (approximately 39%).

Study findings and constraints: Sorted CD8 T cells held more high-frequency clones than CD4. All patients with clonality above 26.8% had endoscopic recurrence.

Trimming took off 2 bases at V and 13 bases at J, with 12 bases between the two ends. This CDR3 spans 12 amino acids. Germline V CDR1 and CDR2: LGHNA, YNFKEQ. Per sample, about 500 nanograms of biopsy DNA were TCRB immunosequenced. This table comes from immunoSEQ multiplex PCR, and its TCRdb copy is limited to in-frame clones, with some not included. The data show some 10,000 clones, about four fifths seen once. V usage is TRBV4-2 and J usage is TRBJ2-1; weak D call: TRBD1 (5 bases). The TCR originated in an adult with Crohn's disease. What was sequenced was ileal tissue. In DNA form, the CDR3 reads TGTGCCAGCAGCCAAAGCAGGGTGGACCAGTTCTTC. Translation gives CASSQSRVDQFF.